A selection of T cell receptor beta chains follows, all from one sample in a study of T cell responses to AZD1222 COVID-19 vaccine. Clones were read by immunoSEQ multiplex PCR, and TCRdb kept only the in-frame ones, dropping some. This sample has about 120,000 clones; over 75% occur once, and the top ten carry 6.2%. This material consisted of peripheral blood, taken on day 0 of AZD1222 vaccination. All receptors come from an adult in good health. The CDR3 runs from the conserved cysteine through the conserved F or W. The D gene is left open where the match is weak. Clone size is shown for a subset of rows, as once, few, many or a class of expanded clone.

>NA|TRBJ1-1|TRBV28|once
TGTGCCAGCAGTTTATTACGGGACAACACTGAAGCTTTCTTT
CASSLLRDNTEAFF
>NA|TRBJ1-1|TRBV28|NA
TGTGCCAGCAGTTTATTAACCCCCGGGAAGGCTTTCTTT
CASSLLTPGKAFF
>TRBD1|TRBJ2-7|TRBV9|NA
TGTGCCAGCAGCCCCCAGGGGGTAGCGTACGAGCAGTACTTC
CASSPQGVAYEQYF
>NA|TRBJ1-6|TRBV5-4|NA
TGTGCCAGCAGCTTAGGCTCTTCCTATAATTCACCCCTCCACTTT
CASSLGSSYNSPLHF
>NA|TRBJ1-4|TRBV5-4|once
TGTGCCAGCAGTTCAGAGACTAATGAAAAACTGTTTTTT
CASSSETNEKLFF
>NA|TRBJ2-2|TRBV28|NA
TGTGCCAGCAGTTTTGTGGCAGGAAGGGGCACCGGGGAGCTGTTTTTT
CASSFVAGRGTGELFF
>NA|TRBJ1-2|TRBV18|NA
TGTGCCAGCTCACCCGAGGGAGAGGGCAGTGGCTACACCTTC
CASSPEGEGSGYTF
>TRBD1|TRBJ2-7|TRBV28|many
TGTGCCAGCAGCCCGGGACAGTCCTACGAGCAGTACTTC
CASSPGQSYEQYF
>NA|TRBJ1-2|TRBV2|NA
TGTGCCAGCAGCCCCCGGGTTTTGGAGGGCTACACCTTC
CASSPRVLEGYTF
>NA|TRBJ2-2|TRBV18|few
TGTGCCAGCTCACCGATAGCCAGAAGGAACACCGGGGAGCTGTTTTTT
CASSPIARRNTGELFF
>NA|TRBJ1-2|TRBV30|NA
TGTGCCTGGAGCAGCACGGGTGGCTACACCTTC
CAWSSTGGYTF
>NA|TRBJ1-3|TRBV6-5|NA
TGTGCCAGCACGGTGAACTCTGGAAACACCATATATTTT
CASTVNSGNTIYF
>NA|TRBJ1-5|TRBV30|NA
TGTGCCTGGGCCTCCAAGGGGAGCAATCAGCCCCAGCATTTT
CAWASKGSNQPQHF
>NA|TRBJ2-4|TRBV6-2/TRBV6-3|many
TGTGCCAGCAGTTCGGACAGAGCCAAAAACATTCAGTACTTC
CASSSDRAKNIQYF
>NA|TRBJ2-7|TRBV3-1/TRBV3-2|NA
TGTGCCAGCAGCCAAGATCTGGGGTTTGAGCAGTACTTC
CASSQDLGFEQYF
>NA|TRBJ1-1|TRBV11-2|NA
TGTGCCAGCAGCTTAGCGTGGGGCCCAAACACTGAAGCTTTCTTT
CASSLAWGPNTEAFF
>NA|TRBJ1-2|TRBV12-3/TRBV12-4|NA
TGTGCCAGCAGTTCCAGGGTTGGCTACACCTTC
CASSSRVGYTF
>NA|TRBJ2-3|TRBV3-1/TRBV3-2|NA
TGTGCCAGCAGCCAAGAGGGCAGGGGACCCACAGATACGCAGTATTTT
CASSQEGRGPTDTQYF
>NA|TRBJ2-6|TRBV21-1|once
TGTGCCAGCAGCTCGTTGAGGCCAGGGGATACTGGGGCCAACGTCCTGACTTTC
CASSSLRPGDTGANVLTF
>TRBD2|TRBJ2-7|TRBV6-5|NA
TGTGCCAGCAGATATAGCGGGGGCGAATACGAGCAGTACTTC
CASRYSGGEYEQYF
>NA|TRBJ2-7|TRBV12-3/TRBV12-4|NA
TGTGCCAGCAGTAAGCATTGGAACGAGCAGTACTTC
CASSKHWNEQYF
>NA|TRBJ2-1|TRBV7-6|NA
TGTGCCAGCAGCTTAGTTATAGGAGGTGAGCAGTTCTTC
CASSLVIGGEQFF
>NA|TRBJ1-1|TRBV3-1/TRBV3-2|NA
TGTGCCAGCAGCCAAGCCCTGACAGGAAGGAGGCAATACACTGAAGCTTTCTTT
CASSQALTGRRQYTEAFF
>NA|TRBJ2-5|TRBV5-1|NA
TGCGCCAGCAGCCGGGTGGCGGGAGAGACCCAGTACTTC
CASSRVAGETQYF
>TRBD1|TRBJ1-1|TRBV15|NA
TGTGCCACCAGCAGAGATCTGCCAGGGGGAGGCACTGAAGCTTTCTTT
CATSRDLPGGGTEAFF
>TRBD1|TRBJ2-3|TRBV24-1|NA
TGTGCCACCAGTGATTGGACAGGGGACGGTAGCACAGATACGCAGTATTTT
CATSDWTGDGSTDTQYF
>NA|TRBJ2-1|TRBV12-5|NA
TGTGCTAGTGGTACCGGGTGGAATGAGCAGTTCTTC
CASGTGWNEQFF
>NA|TRBJ2-7|TRBV7-2|NA
TGTGCCAGCAGCTTAGCCCAGACAGATTACGAGCAGTACTTC
CASSLAQTDYEQYF
>NA|TRBJ1-5|TRBV5-5|NA
TGTGCCAGCAGCCGAGGGAGTCAGCCCCAGCATTTT
CASSRGSQPQHF
>NA|TRBJ1-1|TRBV28|NA
TGTGCCAGCAGTTTGGGGCGCGGGGGCGGCACTGAAGCTTTCTTT
CASSLGRGGGTEAFF
>TRBD1|TRBJ1-2|TRBV28|NA
TGTGCCAGCAGTTGGTTGCTACAGGGGTCCGATGGCTACACCTTC
CASSWLLQGSDGYTF
>TRBD2|TRBJ2-1|TRBV15|few
TGTGCCACCAGCAGAGACTCCTCAGCGGGGGGCCCCAATGAGCAGTTCTTC
CATSRDSSAGGPNEQFF
>NA|TRBJ2-5|TRBV15|NA
TGTGCCACCAGCAGGGACCGAAATTCACAAGAGACCCAGTACTTC
CATSRDRNSQETQYF
>NA|TRBJ2-7|TRBV12-3/TRBV12-4|NA
TGTGCCAGCAGTTTATGGACGACATACGAGCAGTACTTC
CASSLWTTYEQYF
>NA|TRBJ1-2|TRBV7-9|NA
TGTGCCAGCAGCTTAGTTCGGGGAGGTGTGGTGGACTATGGCTACACCTTC
CASSLVRGGVVDYGYTF
>NA|TRBJ1-2|TRBV7-2|NA
TGTGCCAGCAGCCCCGGGACCCATGAGCCCTATGGCTACACCTTC
CASSPGTHEPYGYTF
>TRBD1|TRBJ1-2|TRBV28|NA
TGTGCCAGCAGTTTGGACAGGGCAAGCTATGGCTACACCTTC
CASSLDRASYGYTF
>NA|TRBJ2-2|TRBV19|NA
TGTGCCAGTAGTATTTATCCCGGGGAGCTGTTTTTT
CASSIYPGELFF
>TRBD1|TRBJ1-3|TRBV5-4|few
TGTGCCAGCAGCTTGGGCCAGGGGGTCTACTCTGGAAACACCATATATTTT
CASSLGQGVYSGNTIYF
>NA|TRBJ2-7|TRBV24-1|NA
TGTACCACCAGTGAGGGGGATTTCAACGAGCAGTACTTC
CTTSEGDFNEQYF
>NA|TRBJ1-2|TRBV28|once
TGTGCCAGCAGTTATCCCGGACAGCGTAACTATGGCTACACCTTC
CASSYPGQRNYGYTF
>NA|TRBJ1-6|TRBV2|NA
TGTGCCAGCAGTGAAAGGCGGGTAAATTCACCCCTCCACTTT
CASSERRVNSPLHF
>NA|TRBJ2-5|TRBV5-6|NA
TGTGCCAGCAGCTTCAGGGACGTACAAGAGACCCAGTACTTC
CASSFRDVQETQYF
>NA|TRBJ1-2|TRBV11-3|NA
TGTGCCAGCAGCTCGGGGGGGAACTATGGCTACACCTTC
CASSSGGNYGYTF
>NA|TRBJ1-5|TRBV7-6|NA
TGTGCCAGCAGCTTAGTTCCGGGTAACAATCAGCCCCAGCATTTT
CASSLVPGNNQPQHF
>NA|TRBJ1-1|TRBV5-1|NA
TGCGCCAGCGCCGGGGCAGGGGTATCCTCCAACACTGAAGCTTTCTTT
CASAGAGVSSNTEAFF
>NA|TRBJ2-2|TRBV10-3|NA
TGTGCCAGTATGACGGGGGCCGGGGAGCTGTTTTTT
CASMTGAGELFF